This T cell receptor beta chain originates from a study of T cells expressing NK-cell markers. About the research overall: Seven HCMV-seropositive donors and one seronegative donor made up the eight sequenced donors.

As to this clonotype: As yet, its antigen is unknown.

Following a re-call of the 5' RACE reads, TCRdb has one entry per CDR3 protein and lacks DNA. The table lists around 110,000 distinct CDR3 sequences, with approximately 18% in the top ten. Overall study findings and caveats: Nothing established the HCMV specificity of expanded NKG2C+ T cell clones. Among several donors, these clonotypes also ranked first in the CD3+CD56-NKG2C+ fraction. Of the CD8+ T cell pool in roughly 6 donors, about 1.0-8% was accounted for by dominant NKG2C+ clonotypes.

The CDR3 consists of 15 residues. The germline gives CDR1 MNHEY, CDR2 SVGEGT. The gene calls are TRBV6-2 or TRBV6-3 and TRBJ2-5; TCRdb's D call, TRBD1, is unchecked because there is no DNA. Sequencing input: blood T cells: a sorted CD56 or NKG2C T cell subset, CD4+ or CD8+ T cells, or bulk PBMC T cells (not recorded which). The sequence derives from a woman aged 18 to 75 in good health. CDR3 protein: CASSAGHLPQETQYF.